The present entry profiles one T cell receptor (beta chain) with its context. Other DNA sequences in this sample translate to the same CDR3. The method was immunoSEQ multiplex PCR; TCRdb's version includes in-frame clones alone and lacks a portion of them. There are more than 90,000 clones in the sample; about 89% occur only once, and around 4.5% lies in the top ten. The CDR3 loop spans 13 amino acids. Germline V gives CDR1 MNHEY, CDR2 SVGAGI. J gave up 2 bases and V 6 bases, and 3 bases lay outside the gene matches. This sample is drawn from a study of blood T cell repertoires in COVID-19. The V and J genes are TRBV6-5 and TRBJ1-2, with 7 nucleotides matching TRBD1. The sample comprised peripheral blood. This clonotype originated in a man aged 35 to 55 with acute or convalescent COVID-19. CDR3: CASRPGQNYGYTF. The CDR3 nucleotides are TGTGCCAGCAGGCCGGGACAGAACTATGGCTACACCTTC.